This is a list of T cell receptor beta chains from one sample in a study of cytomegalovirus exposure and HLA in healthy donors. Here immunoSEQ multiplex PCR was the method, and the copy in TCRdb shows in-frame clones only, minus some. The sample yields fewer than 45,000 clones, 90% seen once. Sequenced material: PBMCs. The receptors were sampled from a woman under 30 in good health and CMV-seronegative. The CDR3 runs from the conserved cysteine through the conserved F or W. The D gene is left open where the match is weak. Size is stated for part of the rows, as once, few or many counts, or as a class when the clone is expanded.

length: 15
V: TRBV7-8
size: .
D: TRBD1
J: TRBJ2-7
CDR3: CASSPGEDRGYEQYF
DNA: TGTGCCAGCAGCCCGGGGGAGGACAGGGGGTACGAGCAGTACTTC

length: 15
V: TRBV15
size: once
D: .
J: TRBJ2-2
CDR3: CATSRDRPGTGELFF
DNA: TGTGCCACCAGCAGAGATAGGCCCGGGACCGGGGAGCTGTTTTTT

length: 16
V: TRBV28
size: .
D: TRBD2
J: TRBJ2-3
CDR3: CASSLRGLAGTDTQYF
DNA: TGTGCCAGCAGCTTAAGGGGACTAGCCGGCACAGATACGCAGTATTTT

length: 15
V: TRBV28
size: .
D: .
J: TRBJ1-5
CDR3: CASSLDSYSNQPQHF
DNA: TGTGCCAGCAGTTTAGACAGCTATAGCAATCAGCCCCAGCATTTT

length: 15
V: TRBV7-8
size: .
D: TRBD1
J: TRBJ2-7
CDR3: CASSLGWDRGYEQYF
DNA: TGTGCCAGCAGCTTGGGGTGGGACAGGGGCTACGAGCAGTACTTC

length: 16
V: TRBV10-3
size: .
D: TRBD1
J: TRBJ2-2
CDR3: CAISGQGSPNTGELFF
DNA: TGTGCCATCAGTGGACAGGGTTCCCCGAACACCGGGGAGCTGTTTTTT

length: 15
V: TRBV6-5
size: .
D: .
J: TRBJ2-1
CDR3: CASSYSRYDGNEQFF
DNA: TGTGCCAGCAGTTACTCGAGGTATGACGGCAATGAGCAGTTCTTC

length: 15
V: TRBV4-1
size: .
D: .
J: TRBJ1-1
CDR3: CASSLRQLDNTEAFF
DNA: TGCGCCAGCAGCCTCAGACAGCTCGACAACACTGAAGCTTTCTTT

length: 15
V: TRBV5-1
size: .
D: .
J: TRBJ1-2
CDR3: CASSLLGGVQGGYTF
DNA: TGCGCCAGCAGCCTCCTGGGGGGGGTTCAGGGTGGCTACACCTTC

length: 16
V: TRBV4-1
size: once
D: TRBD1
J: TRBJ1-4
CDR3: CASSHPRQGNNEKLFF
DNA: TGCGCCAGCAGCCATCCAAGACAGGGTAATAATGAAAAACTGTTTTTT

length: 15
V: TRBV10-2
size: once
D: TRBD1
J: TRBJ1-5
CDR3: CASSVGGQGGQPQHF
DNA: TGCGCCAGCAGTGTCGGGGGACAGGGCGGTCAGCCCCAGCATTTT

length: 15
V: TRBV6-1
size: medium-sized
D: TRBD2
J: TRBJ2-7
CDR3: CASSERTSGSYEQYF
DNA: TGTGCCAGCAGTGAAAGGACTAGCGGCTCCTACGAGCAGTACTTC

length: 13
V: TRBV6-1
size: once
D: .
J: TRBJ1-5
CDR3: CASSERGNQPQHF
DNA: TGTGCCAGCAGTGAAAGGGGGAATCAGCCCCAGCATTTT

length: 14
V: TRBV6-1
size: .
D: TRBD2
J: TRBJ2-7
CDR3: CASSTGTITYEQYF
DNA: TGTGCCAGCAGTACCGGGACTATCACCTACGAGCAGTACTTC

length: 14
V: TRBV7-9
size: .
D: TRBD1
J: TRBJ2-7
CDR3: CSSSLITGGYEQYF
DNA: TGTTCCAGCAGCTTAATAACAGGGGGCTACGAGCAGTACTTC

length: 14
V: TRBV28
size: few
D: TRBD1
J: TRBJ1-5
CDR3: CASSLTGGNQPQHF
DNA: TGTGCCAGCAGTCTCACAGGGGGCAATCAGCCCCAGCATTTT